Sequencing of this T cell receptor beta chain was carried out in a study of blood T cell repertoires in COVID-19. Study at large: Acute and convalescent COVID-19 specimens originated in the United States, Italy and Spain. From T cells, B-cell-depleted T cells, or PBMCs came the material, which was cDNA or gDNA.

Some clones are missing from TCRdb's copy, which holds only in-frame ones; the method was immunoSEQ multiplex PCR. The sample holds around 100,000 clones, about 88% seen once. What was sequenced was peripheral blood. The sequence came from a human donor in a cohort sampled during active COVID-19.

CDR3 nucleotide sequence: TGTGCCAGTGGACAGTCGGGCTATGGCTACACCTTC. Residues: CASGQSGYGYTF. The chain links TRBV19 to TRBJ1-2; D is possibly TRBD1 (6 bases). CDR3 length: 12 amino acids. Trimming removed 8 bases at V and 4 bases at J, with 11 bases between. The V gene's germline CDR1 is LNHDA and CDR2 SQIVND (reference sequence).